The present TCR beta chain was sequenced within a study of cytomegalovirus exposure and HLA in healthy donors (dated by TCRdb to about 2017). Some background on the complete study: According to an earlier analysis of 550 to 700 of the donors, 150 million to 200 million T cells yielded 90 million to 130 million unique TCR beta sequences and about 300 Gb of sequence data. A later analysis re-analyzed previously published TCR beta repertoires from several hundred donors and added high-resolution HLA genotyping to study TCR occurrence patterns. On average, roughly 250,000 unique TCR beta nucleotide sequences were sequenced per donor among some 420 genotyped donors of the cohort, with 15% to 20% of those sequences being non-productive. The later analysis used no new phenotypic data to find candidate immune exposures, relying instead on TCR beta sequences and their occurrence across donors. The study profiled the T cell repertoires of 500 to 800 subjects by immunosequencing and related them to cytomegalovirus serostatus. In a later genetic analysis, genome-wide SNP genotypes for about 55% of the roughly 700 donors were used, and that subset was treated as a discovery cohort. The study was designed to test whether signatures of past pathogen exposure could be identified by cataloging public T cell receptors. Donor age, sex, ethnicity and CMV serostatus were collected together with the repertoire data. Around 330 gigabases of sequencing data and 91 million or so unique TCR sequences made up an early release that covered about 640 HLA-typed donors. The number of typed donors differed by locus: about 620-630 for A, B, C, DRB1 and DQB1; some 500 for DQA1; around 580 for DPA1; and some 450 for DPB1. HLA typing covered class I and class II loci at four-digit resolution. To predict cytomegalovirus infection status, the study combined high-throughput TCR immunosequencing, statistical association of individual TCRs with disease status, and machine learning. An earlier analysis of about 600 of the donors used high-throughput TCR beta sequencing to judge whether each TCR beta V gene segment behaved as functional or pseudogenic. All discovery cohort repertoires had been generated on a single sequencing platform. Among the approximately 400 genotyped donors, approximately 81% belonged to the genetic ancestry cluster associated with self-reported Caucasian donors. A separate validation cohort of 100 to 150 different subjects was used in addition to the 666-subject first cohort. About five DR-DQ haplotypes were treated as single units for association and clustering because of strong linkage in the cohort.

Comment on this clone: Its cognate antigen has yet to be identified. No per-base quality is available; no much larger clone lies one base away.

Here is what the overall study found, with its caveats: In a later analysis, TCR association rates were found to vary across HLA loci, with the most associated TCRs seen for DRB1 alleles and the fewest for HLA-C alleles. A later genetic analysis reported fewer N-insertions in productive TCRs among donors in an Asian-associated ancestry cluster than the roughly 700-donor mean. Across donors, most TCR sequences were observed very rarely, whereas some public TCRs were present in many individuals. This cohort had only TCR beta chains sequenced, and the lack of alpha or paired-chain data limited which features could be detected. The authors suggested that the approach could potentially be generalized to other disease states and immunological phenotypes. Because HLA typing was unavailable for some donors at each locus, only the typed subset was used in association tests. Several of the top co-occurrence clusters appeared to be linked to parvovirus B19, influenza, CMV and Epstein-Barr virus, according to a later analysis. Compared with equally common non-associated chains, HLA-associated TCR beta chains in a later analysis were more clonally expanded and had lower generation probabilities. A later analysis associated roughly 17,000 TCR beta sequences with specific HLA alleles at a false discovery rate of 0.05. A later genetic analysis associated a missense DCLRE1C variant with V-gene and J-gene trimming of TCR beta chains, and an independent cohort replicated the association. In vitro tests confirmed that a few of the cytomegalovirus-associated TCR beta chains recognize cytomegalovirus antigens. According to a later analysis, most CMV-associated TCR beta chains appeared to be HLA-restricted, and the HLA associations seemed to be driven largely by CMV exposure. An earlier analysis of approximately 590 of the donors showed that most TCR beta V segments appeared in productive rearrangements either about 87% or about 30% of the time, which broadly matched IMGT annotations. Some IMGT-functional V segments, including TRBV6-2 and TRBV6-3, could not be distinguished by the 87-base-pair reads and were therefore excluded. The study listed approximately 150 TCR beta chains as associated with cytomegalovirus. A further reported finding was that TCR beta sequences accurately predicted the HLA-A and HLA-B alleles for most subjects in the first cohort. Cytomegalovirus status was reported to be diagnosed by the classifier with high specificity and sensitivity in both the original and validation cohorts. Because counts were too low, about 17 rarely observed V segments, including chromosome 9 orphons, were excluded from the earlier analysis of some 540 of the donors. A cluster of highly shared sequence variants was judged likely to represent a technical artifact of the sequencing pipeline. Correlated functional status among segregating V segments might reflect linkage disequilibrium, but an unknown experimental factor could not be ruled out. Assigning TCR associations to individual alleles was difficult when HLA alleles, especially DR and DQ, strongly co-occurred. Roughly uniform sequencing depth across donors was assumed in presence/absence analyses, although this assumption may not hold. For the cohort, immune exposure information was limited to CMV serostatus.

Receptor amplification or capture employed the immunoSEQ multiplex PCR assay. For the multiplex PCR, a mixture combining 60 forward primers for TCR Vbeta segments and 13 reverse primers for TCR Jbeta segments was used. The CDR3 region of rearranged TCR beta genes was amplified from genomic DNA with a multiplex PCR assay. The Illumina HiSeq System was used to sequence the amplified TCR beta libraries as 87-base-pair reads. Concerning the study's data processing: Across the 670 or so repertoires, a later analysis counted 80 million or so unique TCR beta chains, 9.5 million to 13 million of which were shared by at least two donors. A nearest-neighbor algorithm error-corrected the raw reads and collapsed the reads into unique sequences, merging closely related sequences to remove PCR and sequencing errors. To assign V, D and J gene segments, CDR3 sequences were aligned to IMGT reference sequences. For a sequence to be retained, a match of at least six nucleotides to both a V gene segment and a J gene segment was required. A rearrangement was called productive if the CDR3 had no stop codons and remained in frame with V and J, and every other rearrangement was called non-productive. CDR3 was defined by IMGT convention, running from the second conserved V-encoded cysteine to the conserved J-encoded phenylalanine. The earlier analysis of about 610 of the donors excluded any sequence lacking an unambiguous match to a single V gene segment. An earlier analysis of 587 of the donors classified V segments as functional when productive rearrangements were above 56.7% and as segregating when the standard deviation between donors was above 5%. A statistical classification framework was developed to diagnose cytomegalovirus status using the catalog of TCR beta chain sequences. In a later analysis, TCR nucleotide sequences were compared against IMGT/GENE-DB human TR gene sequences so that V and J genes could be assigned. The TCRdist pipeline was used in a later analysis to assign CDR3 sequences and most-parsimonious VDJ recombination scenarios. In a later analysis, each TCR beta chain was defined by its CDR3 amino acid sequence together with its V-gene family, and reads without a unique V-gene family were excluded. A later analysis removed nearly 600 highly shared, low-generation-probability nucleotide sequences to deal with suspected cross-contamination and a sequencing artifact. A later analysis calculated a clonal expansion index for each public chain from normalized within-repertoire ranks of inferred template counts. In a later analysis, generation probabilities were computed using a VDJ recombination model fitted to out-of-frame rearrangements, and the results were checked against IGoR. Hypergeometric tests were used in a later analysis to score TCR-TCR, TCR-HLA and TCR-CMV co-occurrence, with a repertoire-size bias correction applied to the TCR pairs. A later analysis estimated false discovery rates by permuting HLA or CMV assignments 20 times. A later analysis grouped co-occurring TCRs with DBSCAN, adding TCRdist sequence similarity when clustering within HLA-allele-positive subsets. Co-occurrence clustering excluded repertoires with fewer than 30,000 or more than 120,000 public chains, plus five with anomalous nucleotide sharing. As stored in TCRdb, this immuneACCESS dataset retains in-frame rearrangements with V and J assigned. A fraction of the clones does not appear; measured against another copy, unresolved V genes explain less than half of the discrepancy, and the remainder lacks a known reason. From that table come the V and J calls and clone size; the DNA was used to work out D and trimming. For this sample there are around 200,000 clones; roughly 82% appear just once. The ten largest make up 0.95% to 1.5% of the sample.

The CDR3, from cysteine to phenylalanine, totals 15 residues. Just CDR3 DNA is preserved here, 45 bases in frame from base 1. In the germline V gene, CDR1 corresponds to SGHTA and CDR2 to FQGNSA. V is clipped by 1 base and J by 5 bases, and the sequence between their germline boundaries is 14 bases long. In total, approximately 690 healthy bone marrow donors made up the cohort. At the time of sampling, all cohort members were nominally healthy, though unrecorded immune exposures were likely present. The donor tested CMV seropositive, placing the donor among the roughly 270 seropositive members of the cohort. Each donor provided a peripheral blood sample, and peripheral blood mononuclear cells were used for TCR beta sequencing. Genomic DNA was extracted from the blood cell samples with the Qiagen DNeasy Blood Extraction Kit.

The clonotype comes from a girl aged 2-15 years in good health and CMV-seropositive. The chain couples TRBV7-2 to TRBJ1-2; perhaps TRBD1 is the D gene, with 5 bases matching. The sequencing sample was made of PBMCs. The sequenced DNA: TGTGCCAGCAGCTTAGAGGGGTGGGGGGGGTATGGCTACACCTTC. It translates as CASSLEGWGGYGYTF.